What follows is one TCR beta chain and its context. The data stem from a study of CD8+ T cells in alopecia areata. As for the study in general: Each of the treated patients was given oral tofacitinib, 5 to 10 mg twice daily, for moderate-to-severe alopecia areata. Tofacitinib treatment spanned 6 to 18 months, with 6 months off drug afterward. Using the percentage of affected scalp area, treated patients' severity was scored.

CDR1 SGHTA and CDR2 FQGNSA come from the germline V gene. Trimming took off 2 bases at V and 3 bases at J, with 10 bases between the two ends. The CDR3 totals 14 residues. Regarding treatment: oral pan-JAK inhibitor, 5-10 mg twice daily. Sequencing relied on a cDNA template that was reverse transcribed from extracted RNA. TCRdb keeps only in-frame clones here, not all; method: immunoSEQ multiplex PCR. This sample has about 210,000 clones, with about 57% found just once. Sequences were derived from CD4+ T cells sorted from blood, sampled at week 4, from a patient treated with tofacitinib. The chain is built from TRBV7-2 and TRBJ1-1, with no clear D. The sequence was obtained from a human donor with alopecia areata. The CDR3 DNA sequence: TGTGCCAGCAGCTTACTTGTAAGGGACACTGAAGCTTTCTTT. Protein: CASSLLVRDTEAFF.